This is a list of T cell receptor beta chains from one sample in a study of T cell repertoires in cytomegalovirus infection. These TCRs are of unknown antigen specificity. TCRdb ran MiXCR on the reads and lists one entry per CDR3 protein. Of some 700,000 distinct CDR3 sequences in the sample, about 33% were seen once. Specimen: cultured PBMCs, collected from culture after CMV antigen stimulation. All receptors come from a human donor in good health (CMV status not recorded). Some clones in this sample may be carry-over from other donors' samples. The CDR3 runs from the conserved cysteine through the conserved F or W. A D gene is named only where the DNA matches it firmly. Clone size appears in some rows only: once, few, many, or a class for an expanded clone.

NA,TRBJ2-7,NA,TRBV7-6,14,TGTGCCAGCAGCCCAGGACGGAACAACTACGAGCAGTACTTC,CASSPGRNNYEQYF
NA,TRBJ1-5,NA,TRBV20-1,15,TGCAGTGCGGAGGCGGCATGGTATAGCAATCAGCCCCAGCATTTT,CSAEAAWYSNQPQHF
NA,TRBJ2-1,few,TRBV24-1,12,TGTGCCACCCGGGGGGATGGGGACAAAAGGTTCTTC,CATRGDGDKRFF
TRBD2,TRBJ2-3,many,TRBV7-2,20,TGTGCCAGCAGCCGCCCAATCGGCAGCGGGGGAACTATAATCACAGATACGCAGTATTTT,CASSRPIGSGGTIITDTQYF
NA,TRBJ2-3,few,TRBV6-2/TRBV6-3,13,TGTGCCAGCAGTTACGGGTTCGGTGATACGCAGTATTTT,CASSYGFGDTQYF
NA,TRBJ1-5,NA,TRBV20-1,16,TGCAGTGCTAGAGATTTGCGGTTCGGCAGCAATCAGCCCCAGCATTTT,CSARDLRFGSNQPQHF
TRBD1,TRBJ2-1,few,TRBV7-6,16,TGTGCCAGCAGCTTAGCGAGGGCAGGGGGCAACCATGAGCAGTTCTTC,CASSLARAGGNHEQFF
NA,TRBJ1-1,few,TRBV7-9,19,TGTGCCAGCAGCTTAAAAGTAGCCAGGGTTCCCTCCATGAACACTGAAGCTTTCTTT,CASSLKVARVPSMNTEAFF
TRBD2,TRBJ2-1,NA,TRBV19,15,TGTGCCAGTAGTGCAACTAGCGGGACTCGGAATGAGCAGTTCTTC,CASSATSGTRNEQFF
NA,TRBJ1-2,NA,TRBV6-2/TRBV6-3,12,TGTGCCAGCAGTTCTTCCCCCTACGGCTACACCTTC,CASSSSPYGYTF
NA,TRBJ2-7,NA,TRBV7-9,13,TGTGCCAGCAGCGCGAGGCGGAGCTACGAGCAGTACTTC,CASSARRSYEQYF
TRBD2,TRBJ2-1,NA,TRBV5-4,19,TGTGCCAGCAGCACGGAGGAGACTAGCGGGAGGGCTTTCTACAATGAGCAGTTCTTC,CASSTEETSGRAFYNEQFF
TRBD2,TRBJ2-2,NA,TRBV29-1,13,TGCAGCGTCCGGGACTACCTCACCGGGGAGCTGTTTTTT,CSVRDYLTGELFF
NA,TRBJ2-4,many,TRBV7-8,16,TGTGCCAGCAGCCGATCAACAAGGGTTGCCAAAAACATTCAGTACTTC,CASSRSTRVAKNIQYF
TRBD1,TRBJ1-1,NA,TRBV6-1,13,TGTGCCAGCAGCTCGGACAGGGTGCGAGGAGCTTTCTTT,CASSSDRVRGAFF
NA,TRBJ2-1,NA,TRBV7-9,15,TGTGCCAGCAGCTTGCGGGGGCCCTCCTACAATGAGCAGTTCTTC,CASSLRGPSYNEQFF
NA,TRBJ1-2,few,TRBV12-3/TRBV12-4,13,TGTGCCAGCCGAGCGGGTTCCGACTATGGCTACACCTTC,CASRAGSDYGYTF
NA,TRBJ2-4,few,TRBV24-1,16,TGTGCCACCAGTGATTCGGACGGATTAGCCAAAAACATTCAGTACTTC,CATSDSDGLAKNIQYF
NA,TRBJ2-7,few,TRBV6-5,14,TGTGCCAGCAGTTACTCGGGATATCGCTACGAGCAGTACTTC,CASSYSGYRYEQYF
TRBD2,TRBJ2-5,NA,TRBV28,16,TGTGCCAGCAGTACGGCCGATTGGCGGGGGGAGAAGACCCAGTACTTC,CASSTADWRGEKTQYF
TRBD2,TRBJ2-3,few,TRBV11-2,15,TGTGCCAGCAGCCCTTCCGGGACTAGGTTCGATACGCAGTATTTT,CASSPSGTRFDTQYF
TRBD2,TRBJ2-1,NA,TRBV5-4,15,TGTGCCAGCAGCGGGCACGGGACTATTTACAATGAGCAGTTCTTC,CASSGHGTIYNEQFF
NA,TRBJ2-1,NA,TRBV14,13,TGTGCCAGCAGCCAGACGAATAGGGATGAGCAGTTCTTC,CASSQTNRDEQFF
TRBD1,TRBJ1-1,NA,TRBV6-2/TRBV6-3,15,TGTGCCAGCAGTACCCGAGCCAGGGGGTCGACTGAAGCTTTCTTT,CASSTRARGSTEAFF
TRBD2,TRBJ2-3,many,TRBV7-2,14,TGTGCCAGCAGAGCGGGGTTCTACACAGATACGCAGTATTTT,CASRAGFYTDTQYF
TRBD2,TRBJ2-7,NA,TRBV12-3/TRBV12-4,14,TGTGCCAGCAGCCTAGCGGGGTCCAACTACGAGCAGTACTTC,CASSLAGSNYEQYF
TRBD1,TRBJ2-7,few,TRBV6-2/TRBV6-3,14,TGTGCCAGCAGTTACTCCGGGACAGGGGCACGGCAGTACTTC,CASSYSGTGARQYF
NA,TRBJ1-4,NA,TRBV6-6,16,TGTGCCAGCAGTACCCGAGCGGGCCTTAGCTCTGAAAAACTGTTTTTT,CASSTRAGLSSEKLFF
TRBD2,TRBJ2-7,few,TRBV6-1,15,TGTGCCAGCAGTTATGCCGGGACTAGCACCTTCGAGCAGTACTTC,CASSYAGTSTFEQYF
TRBD1,TRBJ2-3,once,TRBV6-2/TRBV6-3,17,TGTGCCAGCAGTTATCGACAGGGCTTTATACAGACAGATACGCAGTATTTT,CASSYRQGFIQTDTQYF
NA,TRBJ2-5,NA,TRBV6-5,13,TGTGCCAGCAGTTATTCTCTAGCGGAGACCCAGTACTTC,CASSYSLAETQYF
TRBD1,TRBJ2-7,NA,TRBV7-9,15,TGTGCCAGCAGCTTAGCCTCGACAGGGGGCAAGGGGCAGTACTTC,CASSLASTGGKGQYF
NA,TRBJ2-6,NA,TRBV7-2,14,TGTGCCAGCAAGCCTTTCTCTGGGGCCAACGTCCTGACTTTC,CASKPFSGANVLTF
TRBD1,TRBJ1-4,once,TRBV19,16,TGTGCCAGTAGGCGAACAGGGGAGAAGCCTTATGAAAAACTGTTTTTT,CASRRTGEKPYEKLFF
NA,TRBJ2-3,NA,TRBV28,11,TGTGCCAGCAGGGAGAAATCTAGGCAGTATTTT,CASREKSRQYF
NA,TRBJ2-3,NA,TRBV5-4,16,TGTGCCAGCAGCCCAGGTGGGGGGGCTGGCACAGATACGCAGTATTTT,CASSPGGGAGTDTQYF
TRBD2,TRBJ2-7,NA,TRBV2,15,TGTGCCAGCCGGACTAGCGGGGGGGGATCCTACGAGCAGTACTTC,CASRTSGGGSYEQYF
TRBD1,TRBJ2-2,NA,TRBV11-3,16,TGTGCCAGCAGCTTAGGGGGACAGGGGAACACCGGGGAGCTGTTTTTT,CASSLGGQGNTGELFF
TRBD1,TRBJ2-5,few,TRBV28,14,TGTGCCAGCAGTTTACGACAGGGGCAAGAGACCCAGTACTTC,CASSLRQGQETQYF
NA,TRBJ1-2,NA,TRBV4-1,13,TGTGCCAGCACCGGCGGGGCAGCCGGGGTATACACCTTC,CASTGGAAGVYTF
NA,TRBJ2-7,NA,TRBV23-1,15,TGCGCCAGCAGTCAGCCGCAGGAGTGCGCCGACGAGCAGTACTTC,CASSQPQECADEQYF
TRBD2,TRBJ2-7,NA,TRBV28,19,TGTGCCAGCAGTACTCCTAGCGGGAGAAGCTCAAGAGGTTCCTACGAGCAGTACTTC,CASSTPSGRSSRGSYEQYF
NA,TRBJ2-3,NA,TRBV14,12,TGTGCCAGCAGCCAAGTGCGCCATACGCAGTATTTT,CASSQVRHTQYF
TRBD1,TRBJ2-2,NA,TRBV6-1,14,TGTGACAGCCCCCCACAGGGGAGTACCGGGGAGCTGTTTTTT,CDSPPQGSTGELFF
NA,TRBJ2-5,few,TRBV7-7,13,TGTGCCAGCACCGGGCCCTTTGGGGAGACCCAGTACTTC,CASTGPFGETQYF
NA,TRBJ1-1,NA,TRBV6-2/TRBV6-3,14,TGTGCCAGTACCACCCCGCCCCGTGGCACTGAAGCTTTCTTT,CASTTPPRGTEAFF
NA,TRBJ1-2,NA,TRBV5-1,14,TGCGCCAGCAGCTCGAGGTGGGGAAACTATGGCTACACCTTC,CASSSRWGNYGYTF
NA,TRBJ2-5,few,TRBV7-9,14,TGTGCCAGCAGCTTACGGCACGGCCAAGAGACCCAGTACTTC,CASSLRHGQETQYF
TRBD1,TRBJ1-4,NA,TRBV6-5,14,TGTGCCAGCAGCACCAGACAGGGGGCGGTTAAACTGTTTTTT,CASSTRQGAVKLFF
NA,TRBJ2-5,many,TRBV7-2,16,TGTGCCAGCAGCTTAGGGAGTGCCGGTACACAAGAGACCCAGTACTTC,CASSLGSAGTQETQYF